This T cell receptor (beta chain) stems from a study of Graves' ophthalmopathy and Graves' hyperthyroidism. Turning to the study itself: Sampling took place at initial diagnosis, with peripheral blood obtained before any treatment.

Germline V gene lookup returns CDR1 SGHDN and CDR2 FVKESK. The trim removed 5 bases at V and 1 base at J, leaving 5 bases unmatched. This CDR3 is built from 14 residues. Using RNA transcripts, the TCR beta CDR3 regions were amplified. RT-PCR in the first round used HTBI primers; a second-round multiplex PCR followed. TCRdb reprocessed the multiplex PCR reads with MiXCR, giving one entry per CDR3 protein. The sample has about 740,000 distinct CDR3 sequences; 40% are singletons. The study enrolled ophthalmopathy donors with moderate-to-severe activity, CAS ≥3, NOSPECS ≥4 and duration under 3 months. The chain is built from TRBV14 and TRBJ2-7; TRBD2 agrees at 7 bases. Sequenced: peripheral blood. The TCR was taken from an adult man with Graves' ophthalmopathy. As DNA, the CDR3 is TGTGCCAGCAGCGCCGGGGGGATTTCCTACGAGCAGTACTTC. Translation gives CASSAGGISYEQYF.